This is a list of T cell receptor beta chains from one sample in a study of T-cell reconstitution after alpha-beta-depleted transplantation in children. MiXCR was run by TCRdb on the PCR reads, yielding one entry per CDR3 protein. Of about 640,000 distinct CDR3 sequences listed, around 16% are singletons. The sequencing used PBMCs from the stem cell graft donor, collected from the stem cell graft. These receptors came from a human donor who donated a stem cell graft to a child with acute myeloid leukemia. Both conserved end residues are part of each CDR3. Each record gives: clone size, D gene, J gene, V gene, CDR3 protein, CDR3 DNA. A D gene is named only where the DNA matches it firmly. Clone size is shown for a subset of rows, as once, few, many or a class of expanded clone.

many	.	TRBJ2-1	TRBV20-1	CSASTARGLEFF	TGCAGTGCGAGCACGGCTCGGGGCTTGGAGTTCTTC
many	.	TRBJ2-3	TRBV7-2	CASSFTAFAQYF	TGTGCCAGCAGTTTTACAGCTTTTGCGCAGTATTTT
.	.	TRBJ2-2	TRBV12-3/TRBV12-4	CASGSGVGNHGELFF	TGTGCCAGCGGGTCAGGTGTTGGGAATCACGGGGAGCTGTTTTTT
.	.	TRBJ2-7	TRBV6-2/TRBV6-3	CASSNPLSTLTDPYEQYF	TGTGCCAGCAGCAACCCTCTCTCGACTCTTACCGACCCCTACGAGCAGTACTTC
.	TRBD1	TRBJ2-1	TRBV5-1	CASSAGQGEGNEQFF	TGCGCCAGCAGCGCGGGACAGGGAGAGGGCAATGAGCAGTTCTTC
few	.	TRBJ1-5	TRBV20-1	CSALLDRGGNQPQHF	TGCAGTGCCCTGTTGGACAGAGGGGGCAATCAGCCCCAGCATTTT
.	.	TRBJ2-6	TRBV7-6	CASSLGVTRELGSGANVLTF	TGTGCCAGCAGCTTAGGTGTCACAAGGGAGCTTGGCTCTGGGGCCAACGTCCTGACTTTC
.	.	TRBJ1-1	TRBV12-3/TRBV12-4	CASSPGWGTEAFF	TGTGCCAGCAGCCCCGGATGGGGCACTGAAGCTTTCTTT
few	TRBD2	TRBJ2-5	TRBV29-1	CSVVPPPSGGSQETQYF	TGCAGCGTTGTCCCGCCCCCTAGCGGGGGGTCTCAAGAGACCCAGTACTTC
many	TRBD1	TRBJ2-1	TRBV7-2	CASSLGQGGHNEQFF	TGTGCCAGCAGCTTAGGACAGGGGGGCCACAATGAGCAGTTCTTC
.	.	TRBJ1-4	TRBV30	CAWSRVVGDEKLFF	TGTGCCTGGAGCAGGGTCGTGGGAGATGAAAAACTGTTTTTT
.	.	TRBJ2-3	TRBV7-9	CASSLVRPHTDTQYF	TGTGCCAGCAGTTTGGTCAGACCCCACACAGATACGCAGTATTTT
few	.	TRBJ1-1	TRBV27	CASSQGPVNTEAFF	TGTGCCAGCAGTCAAGGACCGGTGAACACTGAAGCTTTCTTT
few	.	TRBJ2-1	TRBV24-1	CATSEGLETLPGEQFF	TGTGCCACCAGTGAGGGGTTGGAGACTCTCCCCGGTGAGCAGTTCTTC
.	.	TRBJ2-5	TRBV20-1	CSASLGLRGETQYF	TGCAGTGCTAGTTTGGGACTTCGAGGGGAGACCCAGTACTTC
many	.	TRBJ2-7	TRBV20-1	CSVAPPQGGSYEQYF	TGCAGTGTCGCCCCGCCGCAGGGTGGATCCTACGAGCAGTACTTC
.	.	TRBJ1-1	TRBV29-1	CSVRQGNTEASF	TGCAGCGTTAGGCAGGGGAACACTGAAGCTTCCTTT
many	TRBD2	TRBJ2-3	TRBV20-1	CSASGGISTDTQYF	TGCAGTGCTAGCGGGGGGATTAGCACAGATACGCAGTATTTT
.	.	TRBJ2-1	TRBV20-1	CSARSPDRSSYNEQFF	TGCAGTGCTAGGTCCCCGGACCGGAGCTCCTACAATGAGCAGTTCTTC
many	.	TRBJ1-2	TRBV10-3	CAISESRGYGYTF	TGTGCCATCAGTGAGTCGCGTGGGTATGGCTACACCTTC
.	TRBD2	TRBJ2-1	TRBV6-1	CASTRLAESNEQFF	TGTGCCAGCACTCGACTAGCGGAAAGCAATGAGCAGTTCTTC
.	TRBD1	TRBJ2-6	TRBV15	CATSTPGGDVLTF	TGTGCCACCAGCACGCCAGGGGGAGACGTCCTGACTTTC
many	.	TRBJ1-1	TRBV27	CASKASGSNTEAFF	TGTGCCAGCAAAGCCTCAGGGTCGAACACTGAAGCTTTCTTT
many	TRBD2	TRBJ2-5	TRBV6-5	CASSYPASGGQETQYF	TGTGCCAGCAGTTACCCGGCTAGCGGGGGCCAAGAGACCCAGTACTTC
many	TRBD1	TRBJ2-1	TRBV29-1	CSVYTRDRGFF	TGCAGCGTATACACCCGGGACAGGGGGTTCTTC
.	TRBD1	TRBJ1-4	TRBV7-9	CASSFPGQANEKLFF	TGTGCCAGCAGCTTTCCGGGACAGGCTAATGAAAAACTGTTTTTT
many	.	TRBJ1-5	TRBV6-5	CASSYERDQPQHF	TGTGCCAGCAGTTACGAAAGGGATCAGCCCCAGCATTTT
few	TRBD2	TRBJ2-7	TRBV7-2	CASSRRTSGAHYEQYF	TGTGCCAGCAGCCGAAGGACCAGCGGGGCCCATTACGAGCAGTACTTC
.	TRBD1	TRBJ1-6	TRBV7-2	CASSPHRQGTPYSPLHF	TGTGCCAGCAGCCCTCATCGACAGGGTACACCCTATTCACCCCTCCACTTT
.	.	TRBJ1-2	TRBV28	CASSSTGSGDYGYTF	TGTGCCAGCAGTTCCACAGGGAGTGGAGACTATGGCTACACCTTC
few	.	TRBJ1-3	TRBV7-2	CASSQTGFRENTIYF	TGTGCCAGCAGCCAGACCGGCTTTAGGGAAAACACCATATATTTT
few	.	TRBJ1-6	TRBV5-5	CASSLDPLGSPLHF	TGTGCCAGCAGCTTGGACCCACTCGGTTCACCCCTCCACTTT
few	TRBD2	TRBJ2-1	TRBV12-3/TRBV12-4	CASSLSEGRVSYNEQFF	TGTGCCAGCAGTTTAAGTGAAGGGAGGGTATCCTACAATGAGCAGTTCTTC
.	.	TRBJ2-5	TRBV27	CASSSAPKETQYF	TGTGCCAGCAGTTCCGCCCCTAAAGAGACCCAGTACTTC
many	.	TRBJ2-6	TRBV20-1	CSAIPPKGAGANVLTF	TGCAGTGCTATCCCCCCCAAGGGGGCTGGGGCCAACGTCCTGACTTTC
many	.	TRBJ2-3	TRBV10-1	CASSESTGFVSTDTQYF	TGCGCCAGCAGTGAGTCTACAGGGTTCGTTAGCACAGATACGCAGTATTTT
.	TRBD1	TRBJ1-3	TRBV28	CASRPGTGGNTIYF	TGTGCCAGCAGGCCCGGGACAGGAGGAAACACCATATATTTT
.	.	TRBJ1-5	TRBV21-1	CASSKRQIYSNQPQHF	TGTGCCAGCAGCAAACGTCAGATTTATAGCAATCAGCCCCAGCATTTT
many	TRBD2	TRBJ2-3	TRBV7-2	CASSWASGGADTQYF	TGTGCCAGCAGCTGGGCTAGCGGGGGCGCGGATACGCAGTATTTT
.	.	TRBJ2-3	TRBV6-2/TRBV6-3	CASSIAASTDTQYF	TGTGCCAGCAGTATAGCGGCCTCCACAGATACGCAGTATTTT
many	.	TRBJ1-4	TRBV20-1	CSARGAGSEKLFF	TGCAGTGCTAGAGGGGCAGGTTCCGAAAAACTGTTTTTT
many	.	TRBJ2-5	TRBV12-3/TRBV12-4	CASSLMETQYF	TGTGCCAGCAGCTTAATGGAGACCCAGTACTTC
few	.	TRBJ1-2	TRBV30	CAGLPMNNYGYTF	TGTGCCGGCCTCCCGATGAATAACTATGGCTACACCTTC
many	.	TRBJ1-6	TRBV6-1	CASSVGPPELHNSPLHF	TGTGCCAGCAGTGTTGGACCTCCCGAGCTCCATAATTCACCCCTCCACTTT